The 5 T cell receptor beta chains presented below share a single source sample, sequenced in a study of blood T cells in healthy people across ages. Sample-barcoded 5' priming and a J-beta primer mix drove a second PCR of roughly 7 to 11 cycles. TCRdb processed the 5' RACE reads anew with MiXCR; each CDR3 protein has one entry. The sample includes around 800,000 distinct CDR3 sequences, about 26% of them seen just once. The same data also went into a second study, on T cells of mothers and their children.

Specimen: blood. These TCRs come from a boy between 10 and 17 years old in good health.

There are many counts of this clonotype. V and J are TRBV4-1 and TRBJ1-4, with 8 bases that match TRBD1. Looked up from germline, CDR1 is MGHRA and CDR2 is YSYEKL. The CDR3 totals 16 residues. V was pared by 0 bases and J by 0 bases, with 0 bases of the junction left unmatched. The CDR3, as DNA: TGCGCCAGCAGCCAAGAACAGGGGGCAACTAATGAAAAACTGTTTTTT. This translates into CASSQEQGATNEKLFF.

This clonotype was observed a few times. The V call is TRBV13, the J call TRBJ2-3; 11 nucleotides line up with TRBD2. The CDR3 runs to 17 residues. CDR1 is PRHDT and CDR2 is FYEKMQ in the germline V gene (reference sequence). Losses at the gene ends were 1 base for V and 1 base for J; bases not matched to a gene: 4. CDR3 in DNA: TGTGCCAGCAGCTTAGACTCACTAGCGGGGGGCACAGATACGCAGTATTTT. It encodes CASSLDSLAGGTDTQYF.

The genes are TRBV5-1 and TRBJ2-1, with D hard to call. Germline V gene lookup returns CDR1 SGHRS and CDR2 YFSETQ. V was clipped by 2 bases and J by 9 bases, with 9 bases between them. The CDR3 covers 12 residues. CDR3 sequence reads: CASSLDLREQFF. The CDR3 DNA sequence: TGCGCCAGCAGCTTAGATTTGCGTGAGCAGTTCTTC.

V and J are TRBV18 and TRBJ2-3; perhaps TRBD2 as D (5 bases). Trimming took off 6 bases at V and 0 bases at J, with 13 bases between the two ends. Germline CDR1 reads KGHSH; CDR2 reads LQKENI. This CDR3 spans 15 amino acids. CDR3 amino acids: CASSRSGISTDTQYF. The CDR3 DNA sequence: TGTGCCAGCTCCCGGAGCGGTATTAGCACAGATACGCAGTATTTT.

V usage is TRBV5-1 and J usage is TRBJ2-1; 10 bases fit TRBD2. The J segment lost 8 bases and the V segment lost 4 bases, leaving 6 bases of the junction unmatched. Germline V gene data show CDR1 as SGHRS and CDR2 as YFSETQ. The CDR3 consists of 14 residues. This CDR3 is CASSEIAGGDEQFF. The CDR3, as DNA: TGCGCCAGCAGCGAAATAGCGGGGGGCGATGAGCAGTTCTTC.